The sequence of this TCR beta chain was determined in a study of chemoradiotherapy in HPV16-positive cancers. Across the study: Two HPV16-positive patients' cells yielded candidate HPV-specific clones and common motifs.

Sequenced by immunoSEQ multiplex PCR; TCRdb stores in-frame clones only, minus some. The sample lists over 6,000 clones, just under 85% seen once, with under 3% in the top ten. Germline V CDR1 and CDR2: WNHNN, SYGVQD (reference sequence). V was trimmed by 5 bases and J by 2 bases, leaving 8 bases between them. The CDR3 runs 13 residues. The chain carries TRBV10-1 and TRBJ2-3; D is possibly TRBD1 or TRBD2 (5 bases each). The TCR was taken from a human donor with HPV-associated anogenital cancer. Material: blood, obtained from a patient who underwent chemoradiotherapy. DNA for the CDR3: TGCGCCAGCAGTCCCGGGACCACAGATACGCAGTATTTT. Encoded protein: CASSPGTTDTQYF.